This T cell receptor (beta chain) was recorded in a study of T cells in Graves' hyperthyroidism and ophthalmopathy. On the study more broadly: Sampling of peripheral blood happened at initial diagnosis, prior to any treatment.

Broader study findings: Before onset, by a median of 6.5 months, the model predicted ophthalmopathy.

This clonotype showed up many times. Its specificity is not known. PBMCs were derived from around 10 ml fresh peripheral blood. This CDR3 has 14 residues. With 0 bases removed from V and 5 bases from J, the gap between germline ends came to 11 bases. Germline lookup yields CDR1 DFQATT and CDR2 SNEGSKA (reference sequence). Amplification targeted TCR beta CDR3 regions from RNA transcripts. TCR CDR3 underwent first-round RT-PCR with the HTBI primer set. Using its own MiXCR run on the multiplex PCR reads, TCRdb lists one record per CDR3 protein. Here the sample spans about 600,000 distinct CDR3 sequences, more than 15% being singletons.

This TCR derives from a woman in her forties with Graves' ophthalmopathy. Sequenced sample: blood. This chain uses TRBV20-1 with TRBJ1-5; D might be TRBD1 (5 bases). CDR3 nucleotides: TGCAGTGCTAGAGAAGGGGCCGACGATCAGCCCCAGCATTTT. Its protein product is CSAREGADDQPQHF.